This T cell receptor (beta chain) was documented in a study of shared clonotypes between healthy human individuals. Study-level points and caveats: Compared with clonotypes that all four donors shared, non-shared clonotypes had lower generation probabilities.

Trimming pared 3 bases from V and 7 bases from J, leaving 17 bases between. Germline CDR1 and CDR2: SGHKS and YYEKEE (reference sequence). The CDR3 has 15 amino acids. Sequenced by immunoSEQ multiplex PCR; TCRdb stores in-frame clones only, minus some. The sample records some 1.5 million clones, 96% being singletons. Regarding this clone: Its target is unknown.

The chain is built from TRBV5-5 and TRBJ2-1; D gene ambiguous. The receptor's source is a man aged 25-45 years in good health. Specimen: naive CD4+ T cells sorted from blood. The subset: CD45RA+ positively selected. CDR3 loop: CASSYSGFDGNEQFF. For the CDR3, the DNA is TGTGCCAGCAGCTACTCGGGCTTTGACGGGAATGAGCAGTTCTTC.